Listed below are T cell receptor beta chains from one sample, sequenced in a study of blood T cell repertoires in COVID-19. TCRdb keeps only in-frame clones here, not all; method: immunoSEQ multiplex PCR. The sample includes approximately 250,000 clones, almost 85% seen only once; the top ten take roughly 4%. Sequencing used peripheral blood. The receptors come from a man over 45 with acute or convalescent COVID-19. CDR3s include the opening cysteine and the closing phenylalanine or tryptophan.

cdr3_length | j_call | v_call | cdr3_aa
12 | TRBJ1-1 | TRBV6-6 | CASSSQANEAFF
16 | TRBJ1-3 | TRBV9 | CASTKTGAFSGNTIYF
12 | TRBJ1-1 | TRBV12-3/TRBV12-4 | CASILGGTEAFF
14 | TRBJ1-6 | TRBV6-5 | CASRYREGNSPLHF
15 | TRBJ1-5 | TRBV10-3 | CAISELQGSNQPQHF
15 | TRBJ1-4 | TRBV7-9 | CASSLESGGWEKLFF
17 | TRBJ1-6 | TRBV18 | CASSPGPQQGRNSPLHF
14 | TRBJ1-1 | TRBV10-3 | CAIKKAGVGTEAFF
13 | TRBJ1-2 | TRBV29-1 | CSAPGGRTSGYTF
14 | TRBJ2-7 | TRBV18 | CASSPPSRSYEQYF
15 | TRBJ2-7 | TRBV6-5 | CASSYSIQVKAEQYF
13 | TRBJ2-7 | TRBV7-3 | CASSLTGGDEQYF
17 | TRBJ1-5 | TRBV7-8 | CASSSEPGTGPHQPQHF
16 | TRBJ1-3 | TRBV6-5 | CASSFSRASSGNTIYF
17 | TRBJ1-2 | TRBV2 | CASSHTAAGEIDYGYTF
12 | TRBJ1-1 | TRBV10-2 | CATTTGGTEAFF
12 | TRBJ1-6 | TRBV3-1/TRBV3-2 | CASSQEASPLHF